A single sample gave rise to the 10 T cell receptor beta chains below, sequenced in a study of shared clonotypes between healthy human individuals. Repertoires were generated with immunoSEQ multiplex PCR, while TCRdb's copy carries only in-frame clones and drops some. The table records more than 200,000 clones, about 69% of them present only once. Sequenced: memory CD4+ T cells sorted from blood. As to subset: CD45RA-negative fraction. All receptors come from a man aged 25-45 years in good health.

The chain has TRBV18 and TRBJ2-1; D uncertain. Trimming pared 0 bases from V and 3 bases from J, leaving 6 bases between. The germline V gene has CDR1 KGHSH and CDR2 LQKENI. The CDR3 spans 14 residues. The CDR3 loop reads CASSPPGHYNEQFF. In DNA form, the CDR3 reads TGTGCCAGCTCACCACCAGGGCACTACAATGAGCAGTTCTTC.

Only one count was recorded for this clone. The chain couples TRBV29-1 to TRBJ2-3; D is unresolved. Germline V gene lookup returns CDR1 SQVTM and CDR2 ANQGSEA. The CDR3 spans 16 residues. CDR3 region: CSTLRAPMAGTDTQYF. Written as DNA, the CDR3 is TGCAGTACTCTAAGGGCACCTATGGCGGGCACAGATACGCAGTATTTT.

The rearrangement uses TRBV9 and TRBJ2-1; 14 bases agree with TRBD2. Germline lookup yields CDR1 SGDLS and CDR2 YYNGEE. There are 17 residues in the CDR3. The trim removed 0 bases at V and 7 bases at J, leaving 6 bases unmatched. Here the CDR3 DNA reads TGTGCCAGCAGCGTAGACCCCGGGACTAGCGGGAGAAATGAGCAGTTCTTC. Protein: CASSVDPGTSGRNEQFF. Variable domain in full (rest from reference TRBV9 and TRBJ2-1): DSGVTQTPKHLITATGQRVTLRCSPRSGDLSVYWYQQSLDQGLQFLIQYYNGEERAKGNILERFSAQQFPDLHSELNLSSLELGDSALYFCASSVDPGTSGRNEQFFGPGTRLTVL.

This sequence joins TRBV28 and TRBJ1-2; 10 positions match TRBD1. Per the germline V gene, CDR1 is MDHEN and CDR2 is SYDVKM. V shed 6 bases and J 12 bases; nucleotides not matched to a gene: 16. The CDR3 sequence is 15 residues long. CDR3 DNA sequence: TGTGCCAGCAGACCTCACTTAGGGACAGGGGCCCTGGACACCTTC. Protein sequence: CASRPHLGTGALDTF.

This clone was counted between two and nine times. This sequence joins TRBV5-1 and TRBJ2-2, with 13 bases matching TRBD2. This CDR3 has 17 residues. CDR1 is SGHRS and CDR2 is YFSETQ in the germline V gene. With V trimmed by 4 bases and J by 7 bases, 10 bases remained unmatched. The CDR3 loop reads CASSRGLAGTFGGELFF. CDR3 nucleotides: TGCGCCAGCAGCCGGGGACTAGCGGGAACGTTTGGCGGGGAGCTGTTTTTT. Complete variable domain (other parts from reference TRBV5-1 and TRBJ2-2): KAGVTQTPRYLIKTRGQQVTLSCSPISGHRSVSWYQQTPGQGLQFLFEYFSETQRNKGNFPGRFSGRQFSNSRSEMNVSTLELGDSALYLCASSRGLAGTFGGELFFGEGSRLTVL.

V and J are TRBV25-1 and TRBJ2-1; 11 positions match TRBD2. The trim removed 5 bases at V and 7 bases at J, leaving 7 bases unmatched. The CDR3 contains 15 residues. CDR1 and CDR2 (germline): MGHDK, SYGVNS. CDR3 loop: CASSIIAGGGNEQFF. The CDR3 region has the DNA TGTGCCAGCAGTATTATAGCGGGAGGGGGAAATGAGCAGTTCTTC.

The chain employs TRBV10-1 and TRBJ2-3; 9 nucleotides match TRBD2. Germline lookup yields CDR1 WNHNN and CDR2 SYGVQD (reference sequence). This CDR3 has 16 amino acids. V lost 6 bases and J lost 2; bases outside the gene matches: 9. CDR3 bases: TGCGCCAGCAGCCCTAATGGACTAGCGAACACAGATACGCAGTATTTT. Its translation: CASSPNGLANTDTQYF.

This chain joins TRBV27 and TRBJ2-2, with D perhaps TRBD1 (5 bases). Germline V gives CDR1 MNHEY, CDR2 SMNVEV (reference sequence). V was clipped by 3 bases and J by 3 bases, with 11 bases between them. The CDR3 is 15 amino acids. The CDR3 loop reads CASSFDGRDTGELFF. CDR3 bases: TGTGCCAGCAGTTTCGACGGCAGGGACACCGGGGAGCTGTTTTTT.

The chain has TRBV7-8 and TRBJ2-2; no firm D call. The CDR3 loop spans 14 amino acids. With 4 bases removed from V and 6 bases from J, the gap between germline ends came to 12 bases. The V gene's germline CDR1 is SGHVS and CDR2 FQNEAQ. The CDR3 loop reads CASSSPAPPGELFF. CDR3 nucleotides: TGTGCCAGCAGCTCTCCGGCGCCACCCGGGGAGCTGTTTTTT.

The chain recombines TRBV2 with TRBJ2-3; D is unresolved. V was clipped by 3 bases and J by 1 base, with 14 bases between them. CDR3 length: 16 residues. Per the germline V gene, CDR1 is SNHLY and CDR2 is FYNNEI. The CDR3 nucleotides are TGTGCCAGCAGTGATCTGGAAGTGCTCCGCACAGATACGCAGTATTTT. This gives the protein CASSDLEVLRTDTQYF.